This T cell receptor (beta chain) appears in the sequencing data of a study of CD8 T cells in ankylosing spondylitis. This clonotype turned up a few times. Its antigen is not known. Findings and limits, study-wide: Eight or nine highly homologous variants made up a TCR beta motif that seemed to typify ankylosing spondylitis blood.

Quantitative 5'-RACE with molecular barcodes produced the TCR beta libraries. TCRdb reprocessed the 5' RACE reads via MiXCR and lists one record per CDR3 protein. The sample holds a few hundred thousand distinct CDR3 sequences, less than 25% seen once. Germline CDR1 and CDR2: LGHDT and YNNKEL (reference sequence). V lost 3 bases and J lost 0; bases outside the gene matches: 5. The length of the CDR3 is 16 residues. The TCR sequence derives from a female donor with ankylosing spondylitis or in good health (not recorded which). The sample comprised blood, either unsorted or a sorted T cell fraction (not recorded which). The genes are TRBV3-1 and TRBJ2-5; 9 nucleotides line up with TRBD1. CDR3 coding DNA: TGTGCCAGCAGCCAGGAGGACAGGGGACACCAAGAGACCCAGTACTTC. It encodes CASSQEDRGHQETQYF.